Following are 18 T cell receptor beta chains from one sample sequenced in a study of blood T cell repertoires in COVID-19. Only in-frame clones appear in the TCRdb table, and some are missing; sequencing was by immunoSEQ multiplex PCR. The repertoire holds about 240,000 clones, about 91% seen once, with 2% to 3% in the top ten. The sample was PBMCs or T cells enriched from blood (not recorded which). The receptor source for this set is a woman younger than 45 with acute COVID-19.

The chain joins TRBV2 to TRBJ1-3; a possible D gene is TRBD1 (5 bases). The CDR3 runs 12 residues. Germline assignment: CDR1 SNHLY and CDR2 FYNNEI. V shed 8 bases and J shed 0 bases, with 5 bases lying between them. In nucleotides, the CDR3 is TGTGCCAGCGGGGCCTCTGGAAACACCATATATTTT. This gives the protein CASGASGNTIYF. Full variable domain (rest looked up from reference TRBV2 and TRBJ1-3): EPEVTQTPSHQVTQMGQEVILRCVPISNHLYFYWYRQILGQKVEFLVSFYNNEISEKSEIFDDQFSVERPDGSNFTLKIRSTKLEDSAMYFCASGASGNTIYFGEGSWLTVV.

The chain uses TRBV2 and TRBJ2-7; 9 positions agree with TRBD1. There are 14 residues in the CDR3. Losses at the gene ends were 4 bases for V and 4 bases for J; bases not matched to a gene: 5. CDR1 is SNHLY, CDR2 FYNNEI, per germline. Written as DNA, the CDR3 is TGTGCCAGCAGTGTCGGACAGGGGACATACGAGCAGTACTTC. Protein: CASSVGQGTYEQYF.

Worth noting for this clone: Other DNA sequences in the sample encode the same CDR3. This chain joins TRBV7-9 and TRBJ1-5; D gene uncertain. V was shortened by 1 base and J by 6 bases, with 4 bases between the two germline ends. Germline V lookup: CDR1 SEHNR, CDR2 FQNEAQ (reference sequence). This CDR3 is 12 amino acids long. The CDR3 loop is CASSLGGQPQHF. DNA of the CDR3: TGTGCCAGCAGCTTAGGAGGTCAGCCCCAGCATTTT.

This chain links TRBV11-1 with TRBJ2-3; 10 nucleotides agree with TRBD2. CDR1 and CDR2 from the germline V gene are SGHAT and FQDESV (reference sequence). J gave up 7 bases and V 3 bases, and 7 bases lay outside the gene matches. The CDR3 has 15 amino acids. The CDR3 is CASSFGSGGKYTQYF. CDR3 sequence (DNA): TGTGCCAGCAGCTTTGGTAGCGGGGGGAAATATACGCAGTATTTT.

The rearrangement links TRBV11-2 to TRBJ1-1, with TRBD1 matching 8 bases. V shed 5 bases and J 1 base; nucleotides not matched to a gene: 9. Germline CDR1 is SGHAT and CDR2 is FQNNGV. This CDR3 spans 16 amino acids. The CDR3 is CASSRRTGPRNTEAFF. In DNA, the CDR3 is TGTGCCAGCAGCCGGAGGACAGGGCCAAGGAACACTGAAGCTTTCTTT. The entire variable domain, with the rest obtained from reference TRBV11-2 and TRBJ1-1, is as follows: EAGVAQSPRYKIIEKRQSVAFWCNPISGHATLYWYQQILGQGPKLLIQFQNNGVVDDSQLPKDRFSAERLKGVDSTLKIQPAKLEDSAVYLCASSRRTGPRNTEAFFGQGTRLTVV.

The V call is TRBV3-1 (or the pseudogene TRBV3-2), the J call TRBJ2-7; weak D call: TRBD1 (6 bases). The ends were cut back, 0 bases at V and 4 bases at J, with 19 bases in the middle. In germline, CDR1 is LGHDT, CDR2 YNNKEL (reference sequence). This CDR3 is built from 17 residues. The CDR3 nucleotides are TGTGCCAGCAGCCAAGATTTAAGGGAAGGGGGAAGTTACGAGCAGTACTTC. This translates into CASSQDLREGGSYEQYF.

This chain links TRBV9 with TRBJ2-7; 9 bases align to TRBD1. The CDR3 sequence is 15 residues long. CDR1 and CDR2 (germline): SGDLS, YYNGEE. V dropped 0 bases and J dropped 2; count of bases not matched to a gene: 3. The CDR3 loop is CASSVGTGETYEQYF. The CDR3 nucleotides read TGTGCCAGCAGCGTAGGGACAGGGGAAACCTACGAGCAGTACTTC.

This clone was seen once. The chain is built from TRBV6-5 and TRBJ1-5; 7 positions match TRBD1. Germline lookup yields CDR1 MNHEY and CDR2 SVGAGI. V lost 11 bases, J lost 0 bases, and 10 bases stayed unmatched. The CDR3 length is 15 residues. The CDR3 region is CAGDDRVYSNQPQHF. In DNA form, the CDR3 reads TGTGCCGGCGACGACAGGGTTTATAGCAATCAGCCCCAGCATTTT.

This rearrangement joins TRBV4-3 to TRBJ1-2, with 9 positions matching TRBD1. Germline loops: CDR1 LGHNA, CDR2 YSLEER. J lost 4 bases, V lost 4 bases, and 4 bases had no gene match. The CDR3 has 14 residues. CDR3 loop: CASSLSDRGYGYTF. CDR3 nucleotides: TGCGCCAGCAGCCTATCGGACAGGGGCTATGGCTACACCTTC.

The V call is TRBV7-9, the J call TRBJ2-7, with unresolved D. Trimming stripped 2 bases from V and 3 bases from J, with 8 bases between. Germline CDR1 reads SEHNR; CDR2 reads FQNEAQ (reference sequence). CDR3 size: 13 residues. CDR3 in amino acids: CASSLSVYYEQYF. The CDR3, as DNA: TGTGCCAGCAGCTTATCGGTATACTACGAGCAGTACTTC.

The V and J genes are TRBV5-4 and TRBJ2-7; weak D call: TRBD1 (6 bases). The CDR3 extends over 11 amino acids. With 4 bases removed from V and 5 bases from J, the gap between germline ends came to 7 bases. In germline, CDR1 is SGHNT, CDR2 YYREEE (reference sequence). DNA for the CDR3: TGTGCCAGCAGCGCAGGGGACGAGCAGTACTTC. It yields the protein CASSAGDEQYF.

The chain combines TRBV6-5 with TRBJ2-3, with D possibly being TRBD2 (6 bases). The V gene's germline CDR1 is MNHEY and CDR2 SVGAGI. Trimming cost V 2 bases and J 6 bases, with 6 bases left between them. The CDR3 contains 12 residues. CDR3 sequence: CASSYREDTQYF. The CDR3 DNA reads as TGTGCCAGCAGTTACCGGGAGGATACGCAGTATTTT.

The V call is TRBV12-3 or TRBV12-4, the J call TRBJ1-2, with 11 bases matching TRBD1. The CDR3 extends over 13 amino acids. V dropped 5 bases and J dropped 6; count of bases not matched to a gene: 2. CDR3 sequence (DNA): TGTGCCAGCAGTGGGACAGGGGGGGATGGCTACACCTTC. This encodes CASSGTGGDGYTF.

The chain recombines TRBV18 with TRBJ2-3; 11 bases fit TRBD1. V lost 3 bases and J lost 5; bases outside the gene matches: 13. CDR1 is KGHSH, CDR2 LQKENI, per germline. The CDR3 contains 18 residues. For the CDR3, the DNA is TGTGCCAGCTCACCTTGGATGCCGGGACAGGGGGAAATAGATACGCAGTATTTT. Its protein product is CASSPWMPGQGEIDTQYF.

The V gene is TRBV7-8, the J gene TRBJ1-1; D uncertain. Trimming took off 0 bases at V and 1 base at J, with 6 bases between the two ends. Germline CDR1 SGHVS, CDR2 FQNEAQ. The CDR3 covers 14 residues. The CDR3 DNA follows: TGTGCCAGCAGCTTAGCGGGAGCGAACACTGAAGCTTTCTTT. It translates to CASSLAGANTEAFF.

The chain couples TRBV29-1 to TRBJ1-4; D may be TRBD1 (5 bases). CDR1 is SQVTM, CDR2 ANQGSEA, per germline. CDR3 length: 13 amino acids. V gave up 4 bases and J gave up 7 bases, with 13 bases separating them. This CDR3 reads CSVARSGGEKLFF. The CDR3 region has the DNA TGCAGCGTTGCCCGGAGCGGGGGTGAAAAACTGTTTTTT.

CDR3 in amino acids: CASSELGPNQPQHF. CDR3 DNA: TGTGCCAGCAGTGAGTTGGGGCCTAATCAGCCCCAGCATTTT. This chain joins TRBV2 and TRBJ1-5; D might be TRBD1 (5 bases). The CDR3 runs 14 residues. In germline, CDR1 is SNHLY, CDR2 FYNNEI. With 3 bases removed from V and 4 bases from J, the gap between germline ends came to 10 bases.

The chain has TRBV27 and TRBJ2-2; 9 nucleotides match TRBD2. Germline lookup yields CDR1 MNHEY and CDR2 SMNVEV (reference sequence). The CDR3 is 16 amino acids. Trimming removed 5 bases from V and 4 bases from J; junction bases left unmatched: 8. CDR3 residues: CASSLGGGAFTGELFF. CDR3 nucleotide sequence: TGTGCCAGCAGTCTCGGCGGGGGGGCCTTCACCGGGGAGCTGTTTTTT.